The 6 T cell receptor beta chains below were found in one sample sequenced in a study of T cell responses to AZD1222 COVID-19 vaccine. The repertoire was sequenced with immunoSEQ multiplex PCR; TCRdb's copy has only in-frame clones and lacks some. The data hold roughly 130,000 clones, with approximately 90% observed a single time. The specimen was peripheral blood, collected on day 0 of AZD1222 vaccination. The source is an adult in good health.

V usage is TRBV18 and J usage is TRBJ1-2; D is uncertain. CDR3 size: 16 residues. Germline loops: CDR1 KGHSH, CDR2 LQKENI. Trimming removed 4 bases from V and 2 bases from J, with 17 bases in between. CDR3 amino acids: CASSLYVGSVNYGYTF. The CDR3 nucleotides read TGTGCCAGCTCACTGTATGTTGGGAGTGTGAACTATGGCTACACCTTC. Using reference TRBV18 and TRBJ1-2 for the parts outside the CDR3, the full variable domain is NAGVMQNPRHLVRRRGQEARLRCSPMKGHSHVYWYRQLPEEGLKFMVYLQKENIIDESGMPKERFSAEFPKEGPSILRIQQVVRGDSAAYFCASSLYVGSVNYGYTFGSGTRLTVV.

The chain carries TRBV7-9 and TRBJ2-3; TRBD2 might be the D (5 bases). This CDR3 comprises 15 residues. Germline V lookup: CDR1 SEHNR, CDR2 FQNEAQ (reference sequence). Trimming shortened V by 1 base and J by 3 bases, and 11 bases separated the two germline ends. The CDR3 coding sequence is TGTGCCAGCAGCTTAGTTTCGGGATTAACAGATACGCAGTATTTT. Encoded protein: CASSLVSGLTDTQYF.

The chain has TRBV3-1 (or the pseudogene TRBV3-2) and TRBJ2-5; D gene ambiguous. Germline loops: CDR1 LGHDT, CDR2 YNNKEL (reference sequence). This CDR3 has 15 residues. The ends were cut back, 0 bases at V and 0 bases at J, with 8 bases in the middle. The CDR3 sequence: CASSQEELYQETQYF. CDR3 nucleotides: TGTGCCAGCAGCCAAGAAGAACTATACCAAGAGACCCAGTACTTC.

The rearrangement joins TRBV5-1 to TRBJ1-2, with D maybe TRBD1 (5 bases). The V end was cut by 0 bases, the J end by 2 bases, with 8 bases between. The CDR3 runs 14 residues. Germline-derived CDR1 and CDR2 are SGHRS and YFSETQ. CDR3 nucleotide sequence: TGCGCCAGCAGCTTGGACAGGCCAAACTATGGCTACACCTTC. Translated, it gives CASSLDRPNYGYTF.

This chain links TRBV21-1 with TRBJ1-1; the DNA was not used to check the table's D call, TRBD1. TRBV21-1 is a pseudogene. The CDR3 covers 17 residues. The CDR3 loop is CASSKFRQGPTDTEAFF. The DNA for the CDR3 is TGTGCCAGCAGCAAATTCCGACAGGGCCCTACGGACACTGAAGCTTTCTTT.

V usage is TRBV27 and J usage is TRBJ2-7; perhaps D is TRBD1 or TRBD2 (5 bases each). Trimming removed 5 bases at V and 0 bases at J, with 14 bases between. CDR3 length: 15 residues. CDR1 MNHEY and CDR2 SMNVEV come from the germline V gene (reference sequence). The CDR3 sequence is CASSRPGRSSYEQYF. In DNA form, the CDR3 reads TGTGCCAGCAGTCGACCGGGACGAAGCTCCTACGAGCAGTACTTC.